The clone carrying this T cell receptor (beta chain) appeared once. Using immunoSEQ multiplex PCR, the repertoire was profiled, and TCRdb retains in-frame clones only, with some absent. The data show 160,000 or so clones, 90% to 95% seen once. The data were taken from a study of control samples from healthy donors and cancer patients. Germline CDR1 SGHAT, CDR2 FQNNGV. CDR3 length equals 15 residues. The V end lost 1 base, the J end lost 2 bases, and 10 bases lay between the germline ends. The genes are TRBV11-2 and TRBJ2-3; no reliable D call. The sample comprised blood. The TCR originated in a woman aged 40 to 50 in good health. The chain's CDR3 is CASSLVGRDTDTQYF. The CDR3 DNA sequence: TGTGCCAGCAGCTTAGTTGGCCGCGACACAGATACGCAGTATTTT.